This entry lists 22 T cell receptor beta chains sequenced from one sample in a study of T cell repertoires in cytomegalovirus infection. TCRdb analysed the reads with MiXCR anew, one entry per CDR3 protein. Among about 530,000 distinct CDR3 sequences listed, about 25% were seen once. Sequencing used PBMCs. Receptors originate from a human donor in good health (CMV status not recorded). Some clones in this sample may be carry-over from other donors' samples.

This clonotype was found many times. The chain couples TRBV7-2 to TRBJ1-1, with a possible D match to TRBD1 (6 bases). The CDR3 spans 15 residues. Germline-derived CDR1 and CDR2 are SGHTA and FQGNSA. Trimming cost V 2 bases and J 1 base, with 11 bases left between them. For the CDR3, the DNA is TGTGCCAGCAGCTTAAAGCCAGGGGCGAACACTGAAGCTTTCTTT. As protein: CASSLKPGANTEAFF.

A few counts support this clonotype. The CDR3: CSGRRLAPPTNEQFF. CDR3 DNA sequence: TGCAGCGGGAGGCGACTAGCGCCCCCCACTAATGAGCAGTTCTTC. The chain recombines TRBV29-1 with TRBJ2-1; 8 nucleotides agree with TRBD2. Germline V gene data show CDR1 as SQVTM and CDR2 as ANQGSEA. The CDR3 has 15 amino acids. V lost 7 bases to trimming and J lost 7 bases; unmatched junction nucleotides: 15.

This clonotype has at least ten counts. CDR3 residues: CASSSGASGLYEQYV. The CDR3 DNA reads as TGTGCCAGCAGCTCGGGGGCTAGCGGGCTCTACGAGCAGTACGTC. The chain combines TRBV7-9 with TRBJ2-7; TRBD2 aligns across 8 bases. This CDR3 contains 15 residues. Germline CDR1 SEHNR, CDR2 FQNEAQ (reference sequence). J gave up 3 bases and V 4 bases, and 8 bases lay outside the gene matches.

The rearrangement joins TRBV12-3 or TRBV12-4 to TRBJ2-1; D not certain. The CDR3 is made up of 13 amino acids. The V gene lost 7 bases and the J gene lost 3 bases, with 10 bases spanning the gap. The CDR3 DNA is TGTGCCAGCACCGTCGGATACTACAATGAGCAGTTCTTC. Translating gives CASTVGYYNEQFF.

A few counts support this clonotype. V and J are TRBV5-4 and TRBJ1-6; TRBD1 matches 11 bases. CDR1 is SGHNT, CDR2 YYREEE, per germline (reference sequence). The CDR3 has 16 residues. V gave up 4 bases and J gave up 6 bases; unmatched junction bases: 6. The CDR3 bases are TGTGCCAGCAGCGAGCCGGGACAGGGGGTTAATTCACCCCTCCACTTT. Translation: CASSEPGQGVNSPLHF. The variable domain in full, with the rest retrieved from reference TRBV5-4 and TRBJ1-6, is ETGVTQSPTHLIKTRGQQVTLRCSSQSGHNTVSWYQQALGQGPQFIFQYYREEENGRGNFPPRFSGLQFPNYSSELNVNALELDDSALYLCASSEPGQGVNSPLHFGNGTRLTVT.

This chain connects TRBV7-8 to TRBJ2-1; 9 bases are a match to TRBD2. Germline V gene data show CDR1 as SGHVS and CDR2 as FQNEAQ. V trimming: 2 bases; J trimming: 7 bases; junction bases outside the gene matches: 9. This CDR3 has 16 residues. The CDR3 nucleotides are TGTGCCAGCAGCTTACAGGGTAGCGGGAGTCGTAATGAGCAGTTCTTC. Amino acid sequence: CASSLQGSGSRNEQFF.

This clonotype was counted at least ten times. V usage is TRBV7-2 and J usage is TRBJ2-2; D uncertain. Germline V gene sequence: CDR1 SGHTA, CDR2 FQGNSA. V was cut by 5 bases and J by 6 bases, with 13 bases left in between. The CDR3 is made up of 14 amino acids. The CDR3 coding sequence is TGTGCCAGCAGCCCCTTTTTAGGTTCCGGGGAGCTGTTTTTT. Translating gives CASSPFLGSGELFF.

V and J are TRBV12-3 or TRBV12-4 and TRBJ2-3, with 12 bases identical to TRBD2. Germline trimming cut 5 bases from V and 6 bases from J; bases unmatched to any gene: 6. CDR3 length: 15 residues. Here the CDR3 DNA reads TGTGCCAGCAGTACTACGACTAGCGGGAGTGATACGCAGTATTTT. It codes for CASSTTTSGSDTQYF.

The chain uses TRBV19 and TRBJ2-5; D is undetermined. CDR1 and CDR2 (germline): LNHDA, SQIVND (reference sequence). This CDR3 contains 13 residues. The V end lost 5 bases, the J end lost 2 bases, and 9 bases lay between the germline ends. The CDR3 nucleotides read TGTGCCAGTAGTTCGGACCATCAAGAGACCCAGTACTTC. Residues: CASSSDHQETQYF.

This sequence joins TRBV19 and TRBJ2-3, with D unresolved. Germline V gene data show CDR1 as LNHDA and CDR2 as SQIVND (reference sequence). Trimming shortened V by 7 bases and J by 2 bases, and 19 bases separated the two germline ends. The CDR3 runs to 16 residues. CDR3 region: CASTSGRRHPTDTQYF. DNA of the CDR3: TGTGCCAGTACCTCCGGCAGGCGACATCCCACAGATACGCAGTATTTT.

The V call is TRBV6-1, the J call TRBJ1-1; TRBD1 matches at 7 bases. The CDR3 extends over 17 amino acids. Germline values: CDR1 MNHNS, CDR2 SASEGT. With V trimmed by 5 bases and J by 1 base, 13 bases remained unmatched. The CDR3 is CASSYDREKSWNTEAFF. CDR3 nucleotides: TGTGCCAGCAGTTACGACAGGGAGAAGAGTTGGAACACTGAAGCTTTCTTT.

V usage is TRBV24-1 and J usage is TRBJ2-7; TRBD1 agrees at 7 bases. Germline V gene data show CDR1 as KGHDR and CDR2 as SFDVKD. The junction had 7 bases not matched to a gene; V was cut back by 6 bases and J by 3 bases. There are 14 residues in the CDR3. CDR3 DNA sequence: TGTGCCACCAGTTTTGGCAGGGGGTGCTACGAGCAGTACGTC. This gives the protein CATSFGRGCYEQYV.

This clonotype showed up just a few times. The chain combines TRBV7-2 with TRBJ1-6; unclear D gene. V dropped 2 bases and J dropped 4 bases, with 9 bases sitting between them. This CDR3 has 15 amino acids. The V gene's germline CDR1 is SGHTA and CDR2 FQGNSA. CDR3 DNA: TGTGCCAGCAGCTTAAGCATGGCTTATAATTCACCCCTCCACTTT. This codes for CASSLSMAYNSPLHF.

This rearrangement joins TRBV27 to TRBJ2-5; D not certain. The ends were cut back, 1 base at V and 1 base at J, with 10 bases in the middle. Germline V gene data show CDR1 as MNHEY and CDR2 as SMNVEV (reference sequence). The CDR3 loop spans 15 amino acids. The CDR3 DNA is TGTGCCAGCAGTTTATTTCCACCGAGCCAAGAGACCCAGTACTTC. Its translation: CASSLFPPSQETQYF.

This clonotype has a count of ten or more. The chain has TRBV12-3 or TRBV12-4 and TRBJ2-1, with TRBD2 as a possible D gene (5 bases). Trimming stripped 3 bases from V and 2 bases from J, with 11 bases between. The CDR3 covers 15 residues. The DNA of the CDR3 is TGTGCCAGCAGTTTTGGCGGGCGAACCTACAATGAGCAGTTCTTC. This translates into CASSFGGRTYNEQFF.

The CDR3 DNA follows: TGTGCCAGCAGTTACTCAGGGACTAGCGGGAGCCATGAGCAGTTCTTC. The encoded protein is CASSYSGTSGSHEQFF. The rearrangement joins TRBV6-2 or TRBV6-3 to TRBJ2-1; 14 bases are shared with TRBD2. V lost 0 bases to trimming and J lost 8 bases; unmatched junction nucleotides: 3. CDR3 length: 16 amino acids. The V gene's germline CDR1 is MNHEY and CDR2 SVGEGT.

Ten or more counts support this clonotype. The rearrangement links TRBV7-6 to TRBJ1-6; D gene unclear. Between the trimmed V and J ends, which lost 3 bases and 7 bases, there was a span of 22 bases. Germline CDR1 and CDR2: SGHVS and FNYEAQ. CDR3 length: 18 residues. Written as DNA, the CDR3 is TGTGCCAGCAGCTTCACAGCGCGGGGAGGCACCGAGAATTCACCCCTCCACTTT. Translating gives CASSFTARGGTENSPLHF. Full variable domain (missing parts from reference TRBV7-6 and TRBJ1-6): GAGVSQSPRYKVTKRGQDVALRCDPISGHVSLYWYRQALGQGPEFLTYFNYEAQQDKSGLPNDRFSAERPEGSISTLTIQRTEQRDSAMYRCASSFTARGGTENSPLHFGNGTRLTVT.

This clonotype occurred many times. The CDR3 sequence: CASSLRLAGPKFSTDTQYF. The CDR3 coding sequence is TGTGCCAGCAGCTTGAGACTAGCGGGACCAAAATTTAGCACAGATACGCAGTATTTT. The chain couples TRBV7-2 to TRBJ2-3; TRBD2 matches at 11 bases. The trim removed 3 bases at V and 0 bases at J, leaving 11 bases unmatched. The CDR3 is made up of 19 amino acids. The germline CDR1 and CDR2 sequences are SGHTA and FQGNSA.

This clonotype was recorded a few times. V usage is TRBV7-2 and J usage is TRBJ2-3; possible D gene TRBD1, 5 bases. Germline CDR1 reads SGHTA; CDR2 reads FQGNSA. V was clipped by 4 bases and J by 0 bases, with 14 bases between them. This CDR3 contains 16 residues. The CDR3 protein is CASSSRRGGSTDTQYF. Written as DNA, the CDR3 is TGTGCCAGCAGCTCCCGTAGGGGCGGTAGCACAGATACGCAGTATTTT.

The V and J genes are TRBV4-1 and TRBJ2-2, with a weak D call TRBD1 (5 bases). The V gene's germline CDR1 is MGHRA and CDR2 YSYEKL. V dropped 10 bases and J dropped 4 bases, with 16 bases sitting between them. The CDR3 totals 14 residues. The CDR3, as DNA: TGCGCCAACAGATCACAGGTGAGCACCGGGGAGCTGTTTTTT. Translation gives CANRSQVSTGELFF.

This clonotype was counted only a few times. The J gene is TRBJ2-7, the V gene TRBV12-3 or TRBV12-4, with D unresolved. CDR3 size: 14 residues. V shed 2 bases and J shed 3 bases, with 11 bases lying between them. As DNA, the CDR3 is TGTGCCAGCAGTTTAAGCCCGTTAAACTACGAGCAGTACTTC. Its translation: CASSLSPLNYEQYF.

The J gene is TRBJ2-7, the V gene TRBV7-9, with D uncertain. V gave up 4 bases and J gave up 9 bases, with 13 bases separating them. CDR3 size: 12 residues. Germline CDR1 reads SEHNR; CDR2 reads FQNEAQ (reference sequence). Here the CDR3 DNA reads TGTGCCAGCAGCTCGTCGAATTCTGGGCAGTACTTC. It specifies CASSSSNSGQYF.